This T cell receptor (beta chain) was identified in a study of tumor-infiltrating lymphocytes in primary liver carcinoma. A constant-region primer served to make TCR beta cDNA from approximately 490 ng total RNA. Generation of the TCR beta libraries relied on three nested multiplex PCR rounds using slightly modified ARM-PCR. One entry per CDR3 protein results from TCRdb running MiXCR on the multiplex PCR reads. The sample lists 90,000 to 110,000 distinct CDR3 sequences; roughly 80% were seen once. A word on this clonotype: Its antigen is not identified. This likely comes from a read error, as the CDR3 has no conserved phenylalanine or tryptophan at its end.

From about 19-30 mg of unsorted bulk tissue, DNA and RNA were co-extracted together. Regarding the study as a whole: Tumors significantly exceeded blood in top-250-clone fraction (p = 0.039). Paired tumor-adjacent and tumor-blood samples overlapped less than tumor region pairs did.

This TCR derives from a man aged 35-49 years with primary liver carcinoma and hepatitis B virus infection. Specimen: liver tumor tissue from sampling region 3. This sample's subset: tumor region T3, left-lateral pole.

The CDR3 DNA is TGTGCCAGCAGCTTAAATGCCGATGGGCAGTTCATC. Its protein product is CASSLNADGQFI. The V gene is TRBV11-3, the J gene TRBJ2-1; D uncertain. Trimming shortened V by 2 bases and J by 12 bases, and 11 bases separated the two germline ends. The CDR3 loop spans 12 amino acids. The germline V gene has CDR1 SGHNT and CDR2 YENEEA.